This TCR beta chain was captured by sequencing in a study of metastatic and nonmetastatic thyroid tumors. Study at large: For malignant and benign thyroid patients, tumor or nodule tissue and blood were the sources whose repertoires were compared. The study's findings and limits: For both blood and tumor, malignant thyroid tumors reportedly showed significantly higher TCR beta diversity than benign nodules did.

Ahead of thyroid surgery, no patient had received treatment of any kind. About this clone itself: Its antigen remains unknown.

As originally analysed: Construction of a distant-metastasis classifier for papillary thyroid cancer relied on CDR3 differences across clinicopathological groups. MiXCR re-clonotyped the PCR reads for TCRdb. TCRdb, not the original authors, processed these V and J calls. The sample contains about 34,000 clones, approximately 15% of which appear only once. The CDR3 runs to 15 residues. Trimming stripped 5 bases from V and 0 bases from J, with 16 bases between. The V gene's germline CDR1 is DFQATT and CDR2 SNEGSKA (reference sequence). Source material: blood. This clonotype was obtained from a female donor with papillary thyroid cancer or a benign thyroid nodule (not recorded which). Some clones in this sample may be carry-over from other donors' samples. The genes are TRBV20-1 and TRBJ1-2; D not certain. Here the CDR3 DNA reads TGCAGTGCTGGTAGGACTGCGGCAGCTAACTATGGCTACACCTTC. Its protein is CSAGRTAAANYGYTF.